The 10 T cell receptor beta chains presented below share a single source sample, sequenced in a study of shared clonotypes between healthy human individuals. Sequencing was performed with immunoSEQ multiplex PCR; in TCRdb, only in-frame clones are kept and a portion is missing. This table has more than 2,000,000 clones, approximately 93% appearing once. Sequencing was done on a sample of naive CD4+ T cells from PBMCs. Subset reported: CD45RA+ positively selected. The source is a man younger than 35 in good health. Some clones in this sample may be carry-over from other donors' samples.

In regard to this clone: The sample has other DNA sequences that encode this CDR3 too. V is TRBV5-1 and J is TRBJ1-1; D possibly corresponds to TRBD1 (5 bases). Germline CDR1 SGHRS, CDR2 YFSETQ. V gave up 0 bases and J gave up 3 bases, with 9 bases separating them. This CDR3 has 14 amino acids. The DNA for the CDR3 is TGCGCCAGCAGCTTGGTTGGGGCGGACACTGAAGCTTTCTTT. It specifies CASSLVGADTEAFF.

The chain is built from TRBV11-2 and TRBJ1-2; D is unresolved. The V end lost 2 bases, the J end lost 2 bases, and 15 bases lay between the germline ends. The V gene's germline CDR1 is SGHAT and CDR2 FQNNGV. This CDR3 region has 16 residues. The CDR3 DNA follows: TGTGCCAGCAGCTTATCCCGGACCGAACTGAACTATGGCTACACCTTC. Translated, it gives CASSLSRTELNYGYTF.

The chain links TRBV28 to TRBJ1-6; perhaps TRBD1 as D (5 bases). CDR1 and CDR2 from the germline V gene are MDHEN and SYDVKM. The CDR3 has 13 amino acids. V was pared by 6 bases and J by 6 bases, with 9 bases between. The CDR3 reads CASSRTINSPLHF. In DNA, the CDR3 is TGTGCCAGCAGCCGGACAATTAATTCACCCCTCCACTTT. Filled out from reference TRBV28 and TRBJ1-6, the complete variable domain reads DVKVTQSSRYLVKRTGEKVFLECVQDMDHENMFWYRQDPGLGLRLIYFSYDVKMKEKGDIPEGYSVSREKKERFSLILESASTNQTSMYLCASSRTINSPLHFGNGTRLTVT.

The chain employs TRBV21-1 and TRBJ2-4; the D call in the table, TRBD1, was not verified against the DNA. TRBV21-1 is annotated as a pseudogene. The CDR3 is 15 amino acids. The CDR3 nucleotides are TGTGCCAGCAGCACTACAGTCCTAGCCAAAAACATTCAGTACTTC. Translation: CASSTTVLAKNIQYF.

A word on this clone: Compared with germline, one end of the junction differs, possibly owing to a read error. The chain joins TRBV28 to TRBJ1-5; the D gene is possibly TRBD1 (5 bases). The CDR3 spans 11 residues. Germline V gives CDR1 MDHEN, CDR2 SYDVKM. This chain's CDR3 is CASGFGGAQHF. The CDR3, as DNA: TGTGCCAGCGGTTTCGGAGGGGCCCAGCATTTT. Full variable domain (rest looked up from reference TRBV28 and TRBJ1-5): DVKVTQSSRYLVKRTGEKVFLECVQDMDHENMFWYRQDPGLGLRLIYFSYDVKMKEKGDIPEGYSVSREKKERFSLILESASTNQTSMYLCASGFGGAQHFGDGTRLSIL.

This clone came up once. V gene TRBV4-3 combines with J gene TRBJ2-3, with D hard to call. Per germline, CDR1 LGHNA and CDR2 YSLEER. V was cut by 0 bases and J by 6 bases, with 10 bases left in between. This CDR3 has 14 amino acids. CDR3 residues: CASSQEHASDTQYF. DNA of the CDR3: TGCGCCAGCAGCCAAGAACACGCATCCGATACGCAGTATTTT.

The chain recombines TRBV30 with TRBJ2-5; unclear D gene. The better agreement between TRBJ2-7 and the DNA end casts doubt on the J call. The germline CDR1 and CDR2 sequences are GTSNPN and SVGIG (reference sequence). The CDR3 runs to 10 residues. CDR3 coding DNA: TGTGCCTGGGGGGCCTACGAGCAGTACTTC. It codes for CAWGAYEQYF.

The chain's CDR3 is CASSWGRSNYGYTF. CDR3 DNA sequence: TGTGCCAGCAGTTGGGGACGATCTAACTATGGCTACACCTTC. The chain joins TRBV28 to TRBJ1-2; weak D call: TRBD1 (5 bases). This CDR3 has 14 amino acids. CDR1 MDHEN and CDR2 SYDVKM come from the germline V gene. V lost 4 bases and J lost 0, with 9 bases in between.

The chain recombines TRBV18 with TRBJ1-5; no definite D call. V was shortened by 5 bases and J by 5 bases, with 16 bases between the two germline ends. The CDR3 runs 15 residues. Germline V lookup: CDR1 KGHSH, CDR2 LQKENI. The CDR3 DNA is TGTGCCAGCTCAGAATTTACCCCCCCCGATCAGCCCCAGCATTTT. This translates into CASSEFTPPDQPQHF. Full variable domain (remainder filled in from reference TRBV18 and TRBJ1-5): NAGVMQNPRHLVRRRGQEARLRCSPMKGHSHVYWYRQLPEEGLKFMVYLQKENIIDESGMPKERFSAEFPKEGPSILRIQQVVRGDSAAYFCASSEFTPPDQPQHFGDGTRLSIL.

CDR3 nucleotide sequence: TGTGCCAGCACCCGAGACGGCGGCGAGCAGTACTTC. This gives the protein CASTRDGGEQYF. This chain links TRBV27 with TRBJ2-7, with D unclear. The CDR3 loop spans 12 amino acids. CDR1 and CDR2 (germline): MNHEY, SMNVEV (reference sequence). Trimming took off 7 bases at V and 6 bases at J, with 13 bases between the two ends.